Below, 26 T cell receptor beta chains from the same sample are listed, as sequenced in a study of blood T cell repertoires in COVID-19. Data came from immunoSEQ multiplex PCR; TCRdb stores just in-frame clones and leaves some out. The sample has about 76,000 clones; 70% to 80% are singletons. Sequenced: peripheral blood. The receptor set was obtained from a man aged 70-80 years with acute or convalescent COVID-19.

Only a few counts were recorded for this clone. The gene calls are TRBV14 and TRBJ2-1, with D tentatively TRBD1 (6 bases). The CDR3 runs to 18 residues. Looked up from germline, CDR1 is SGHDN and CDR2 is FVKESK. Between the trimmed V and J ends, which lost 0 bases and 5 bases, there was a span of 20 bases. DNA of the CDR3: TGTGCCAGCAGCCAAGATGGGATCCCTCTAGCAGGGGACAATGAGCAGTTCTTC. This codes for CASSQDGIPLAGDNEQFF.

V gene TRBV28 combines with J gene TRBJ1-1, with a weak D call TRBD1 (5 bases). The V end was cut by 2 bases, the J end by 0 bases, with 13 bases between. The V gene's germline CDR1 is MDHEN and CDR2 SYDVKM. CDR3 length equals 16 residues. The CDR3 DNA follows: TGTGCCAGCAGTTTAAGTCAGGGAACCATGAACACTGAAGCTTTCTTT. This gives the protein CASSLSQGTMNTEAFF.

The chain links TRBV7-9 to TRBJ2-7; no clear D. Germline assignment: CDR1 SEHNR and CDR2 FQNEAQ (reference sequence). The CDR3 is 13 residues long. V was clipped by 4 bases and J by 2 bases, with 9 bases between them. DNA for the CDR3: TGTGCCAGCAGCTCGACACCCGCCTACGAGCAGTACTTC. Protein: CASSSTPAYEQYF. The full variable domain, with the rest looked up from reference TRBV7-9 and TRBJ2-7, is DTGVSQNPRHKITKRGQNVTFRCDPISEHNRLYWYRQTLGQGPEFLTYFQNEAQLEKSRLLSDRFSAERPKGSFSTLEIQRTEQGDSAMYLCASSSTPAYEQYFGPGTRLTVT.

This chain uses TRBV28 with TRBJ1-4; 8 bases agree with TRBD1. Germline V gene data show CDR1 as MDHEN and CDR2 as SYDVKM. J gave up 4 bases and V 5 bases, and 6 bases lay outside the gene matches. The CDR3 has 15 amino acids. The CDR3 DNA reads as TGTGCCAGCAGTCTGGACAGGGCTTTTAATGAAAAACTGTTTTTT. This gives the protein CASSLDRAFNEKLFF. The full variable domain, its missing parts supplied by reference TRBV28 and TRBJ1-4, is DVKVTQSSRYLVKRTGEKVFLECVQDMDHENMFWYRQDPGLGLRLIYFSYDVKMKEKGDIPEGYSVSREKKERFSLILESASTNQTSMYLCASSLDRAFNEKLFFGSGTQLSVL.

The CDR3 DNA sequence: TGTGCCAGCAGCAGGACTCCGAACACCGGGGAGCTGTTTTTT. Protein: CASSRTPNTGELFF. The chain uses TRBV7-6 and TRBJ2-2; D is possibly TRBD2 (5 bases). The germline CDR1 and CDR2 sequences are SGHVS and FNYEAQ. The CDR3 consists of 14 residues. Trimming stripped 5 bases from V and 0 bases from J, with 7 bases between.

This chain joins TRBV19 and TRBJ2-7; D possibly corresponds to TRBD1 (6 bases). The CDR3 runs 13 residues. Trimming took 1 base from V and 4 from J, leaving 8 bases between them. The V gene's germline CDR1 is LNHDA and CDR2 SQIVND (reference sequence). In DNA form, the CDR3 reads TGTGCCAGTAGTATAGCGACAGGTTACGAGCAGTACTTC. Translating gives CASSIATGYEQYF.

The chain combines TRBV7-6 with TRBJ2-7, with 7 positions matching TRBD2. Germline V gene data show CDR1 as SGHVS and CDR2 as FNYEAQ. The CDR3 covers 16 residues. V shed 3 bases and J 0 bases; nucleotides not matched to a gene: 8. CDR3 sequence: CASSFGGSSLSYEQYF. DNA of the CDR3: TGTGCCAGCAGCTTCGGGGGGTCGTCGCTCTCCTACGAGCAGTACTTC.

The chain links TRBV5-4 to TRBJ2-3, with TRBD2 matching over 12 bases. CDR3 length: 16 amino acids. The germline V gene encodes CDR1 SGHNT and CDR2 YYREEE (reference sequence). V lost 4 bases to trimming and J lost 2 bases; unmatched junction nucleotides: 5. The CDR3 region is CASSVGTSGPTDTQYF. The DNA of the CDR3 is TGTGCCAGCAGCGTCGGGACTAGCGGGCCCACAGATACGCAGTATTTT.

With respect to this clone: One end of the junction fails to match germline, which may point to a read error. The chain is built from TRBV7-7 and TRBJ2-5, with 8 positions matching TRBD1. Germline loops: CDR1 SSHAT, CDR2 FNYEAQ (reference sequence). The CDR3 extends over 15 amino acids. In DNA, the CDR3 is TGTGCTAGCAGCTTAGATCGGACAGGGAGAGAGACCCAGTACTTC. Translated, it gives CASSLDRTGRETQYF. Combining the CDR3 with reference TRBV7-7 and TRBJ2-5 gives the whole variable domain GAGVSQSPRYKVTKRGQDVTLRCDPISSHATLYWYQQALGQGPEFLTYFNYEAQPDKSGLPSDRFSAERPEGSISTLTIQRTEQRDSAMYRCASSLDRTGRETQYFGPGTRLLVL.

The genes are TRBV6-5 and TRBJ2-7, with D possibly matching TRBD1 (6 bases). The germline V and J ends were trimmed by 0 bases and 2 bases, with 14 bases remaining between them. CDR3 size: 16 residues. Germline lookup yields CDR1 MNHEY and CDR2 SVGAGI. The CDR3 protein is CASSYSIPDSPYEQYF. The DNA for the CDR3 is TGTGCCAGCAGTTACTCCATACCGGACAGCCCCTACGAGCAGTACTTC.

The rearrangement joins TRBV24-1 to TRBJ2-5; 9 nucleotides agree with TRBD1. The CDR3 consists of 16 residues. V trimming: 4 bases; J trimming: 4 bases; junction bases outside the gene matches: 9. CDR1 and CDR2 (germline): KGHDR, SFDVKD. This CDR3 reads CATSEPAGTGRETQYF. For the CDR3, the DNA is TGTGCCACCAGTGAGCCAGCCGGGACAGGGAGAGAGACCCAGTACTTC.

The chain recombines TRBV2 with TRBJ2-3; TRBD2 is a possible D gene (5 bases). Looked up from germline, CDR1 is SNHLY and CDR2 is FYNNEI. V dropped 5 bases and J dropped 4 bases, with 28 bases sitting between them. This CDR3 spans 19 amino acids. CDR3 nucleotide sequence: TGTGCCAGCAGTACCAAACCCGGGGTGGCTACCTTTAGGGCAGATACGCAGTATTTT. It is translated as CASSTKPGVATFRADTQYF.

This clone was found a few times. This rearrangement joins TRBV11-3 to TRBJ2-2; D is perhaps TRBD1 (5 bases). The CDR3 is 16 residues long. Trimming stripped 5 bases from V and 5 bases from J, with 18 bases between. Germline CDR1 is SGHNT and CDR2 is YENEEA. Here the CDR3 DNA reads TGTGCCAGCAGCCTGGGGCAGTGGGCTCCTACCGGGGAGCTGTTTTTT. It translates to CASSLGQWAPTGELFF.

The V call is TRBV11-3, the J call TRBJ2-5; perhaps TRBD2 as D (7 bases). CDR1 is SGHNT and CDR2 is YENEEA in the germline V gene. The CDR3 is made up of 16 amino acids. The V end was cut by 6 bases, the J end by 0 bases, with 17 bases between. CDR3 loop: CASSRGGSPYQETQYF. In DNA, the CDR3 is TGTGCCAGCAGTAGGGGGGGGTCTCCGTACCAAGAGACCCAGTACTTC.

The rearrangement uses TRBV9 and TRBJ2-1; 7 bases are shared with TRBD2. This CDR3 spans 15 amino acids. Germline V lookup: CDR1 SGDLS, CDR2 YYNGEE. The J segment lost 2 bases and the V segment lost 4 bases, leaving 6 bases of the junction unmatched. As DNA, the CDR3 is TGTGCCAGCAGCCTCGGGGAGGGGACCTACAATGAGCAGTTCTTC. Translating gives CASSLGEGTYNEQFF. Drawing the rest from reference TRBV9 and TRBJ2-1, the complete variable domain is DSGVTQTPKHLITATGQRVTLRCSPRSGDLSVYWYQQSLDQGLQFLIQYYNGEERAKGNILERFSAQQFPDLHSELNLSSLELGDSALYFCASSLGEGTYNEQFFGPGTRLTVL.

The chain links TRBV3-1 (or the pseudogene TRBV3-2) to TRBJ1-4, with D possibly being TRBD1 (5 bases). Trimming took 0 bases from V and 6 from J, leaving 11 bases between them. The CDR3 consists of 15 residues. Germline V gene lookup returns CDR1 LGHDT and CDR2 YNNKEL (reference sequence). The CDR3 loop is CASSQDPAGDEKLFF. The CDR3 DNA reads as TGTGCCAGCAGCCAAGATCCCGCGGGGGATGAAAAACTGTTTTTT.

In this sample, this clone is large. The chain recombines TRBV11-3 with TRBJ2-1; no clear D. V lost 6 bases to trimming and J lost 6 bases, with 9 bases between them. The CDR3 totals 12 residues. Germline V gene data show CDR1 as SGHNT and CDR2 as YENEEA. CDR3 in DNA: TGTGCCAGCAGTGGTTGGAGCAATGAGCAGTTCTTC. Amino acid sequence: CASSGWSNEQFF. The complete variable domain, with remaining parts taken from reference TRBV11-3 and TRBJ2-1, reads EAGVVQSPRYKIIEKKQPVAFWCNPISGHNTLYWYLQNLGQGPELLIRYENEEAVDDSQLPKDRFSAERLKGVDSTLKIQPAELGDSAVYLCASSGWSNEQFFGPGTRLTVL.

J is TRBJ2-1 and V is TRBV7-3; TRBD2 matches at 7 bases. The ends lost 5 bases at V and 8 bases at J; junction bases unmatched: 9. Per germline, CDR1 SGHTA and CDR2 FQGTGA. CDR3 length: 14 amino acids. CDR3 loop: CASSPQAGTDEQFF. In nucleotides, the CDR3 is TGTGCCAGCAGCCCCCAAGCGGGGACGGATGAGCAGTTCTTC.

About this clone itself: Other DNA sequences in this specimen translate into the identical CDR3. The CDR3 region has the DNA TGCGCCAGCAGCCCCGGACTAGCGGGAGTTACCGGGGAGCTGTTTTTT. It encodes CASSPGLAGVTGELFF. The rearrangement links TRBV5-1 to TRBJ2-2; the match to TRBD2 covers 13 bases. Looked up from germline, CDR1 is SGHRS and CDR2 is YFSETQ. The CDR3 is 16 residues long. V was pared by 4 bases and J by 5 bases, with 5 bases of the junction left unmatched.

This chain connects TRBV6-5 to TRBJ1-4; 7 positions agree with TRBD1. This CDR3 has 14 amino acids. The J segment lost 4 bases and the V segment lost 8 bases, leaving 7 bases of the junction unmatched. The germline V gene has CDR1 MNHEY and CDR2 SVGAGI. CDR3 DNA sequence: TGTGCCAGCTCTAGGGGACAGATTAATGAAAAACTGTTTTTT. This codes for CASSRGQINEKLFF.

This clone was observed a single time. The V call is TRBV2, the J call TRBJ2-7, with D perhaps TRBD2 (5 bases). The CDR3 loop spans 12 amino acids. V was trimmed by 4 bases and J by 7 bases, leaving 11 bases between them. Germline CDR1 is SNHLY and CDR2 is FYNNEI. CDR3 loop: CASSVRTGEQYF. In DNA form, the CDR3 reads TGTGCCAGCAGTGTTCGAACGGGGGAGCAGTACTTC.

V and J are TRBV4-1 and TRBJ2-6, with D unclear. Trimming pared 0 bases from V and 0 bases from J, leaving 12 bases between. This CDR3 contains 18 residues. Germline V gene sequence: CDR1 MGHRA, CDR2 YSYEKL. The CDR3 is CASSQENLGTSGANVLTF. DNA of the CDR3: TGCGCCAGCAGCCAAGAGAATCTAGGTACCTCTGGGGCCAACGTCCTGACTTTC.

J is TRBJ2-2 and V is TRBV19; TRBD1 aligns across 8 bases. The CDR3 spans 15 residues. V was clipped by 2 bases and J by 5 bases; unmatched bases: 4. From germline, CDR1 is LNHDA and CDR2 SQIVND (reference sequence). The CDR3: CASSIQGAGTGELFF. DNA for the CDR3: TGTGCCAGTAGTATACAGGGGGCGGGGACCGGGGAGCTGTTTTTT. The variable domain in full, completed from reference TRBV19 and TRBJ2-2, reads DGGITQSPKYLFRKEGQNVTLSCEQNLNHDAMYWYRQDPGQGLRLIYYSQIVNDFQKGDIAEGYSVSREKKESFPLTVTSAQKNPTAFYLCASSIQGAGTGELFFGEGSRLTVL.

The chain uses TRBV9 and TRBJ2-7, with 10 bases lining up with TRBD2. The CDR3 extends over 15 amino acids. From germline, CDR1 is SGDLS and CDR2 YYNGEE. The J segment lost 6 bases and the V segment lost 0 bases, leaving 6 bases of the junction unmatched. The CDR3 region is CASSVAASGSPEQYF. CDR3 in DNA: TGTGCCAGCAGCGTAGCGGCTAGCGGGAGTCCCGAGCAGTACTTC.

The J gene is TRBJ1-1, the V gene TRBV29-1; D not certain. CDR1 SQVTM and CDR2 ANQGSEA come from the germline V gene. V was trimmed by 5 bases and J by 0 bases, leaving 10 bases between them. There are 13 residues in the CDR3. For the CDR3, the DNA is TGCAGCGTTTTTAAGACTGTGAACACTGAAGCTTTCTTT. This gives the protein CSVFKTVNTEAFF.

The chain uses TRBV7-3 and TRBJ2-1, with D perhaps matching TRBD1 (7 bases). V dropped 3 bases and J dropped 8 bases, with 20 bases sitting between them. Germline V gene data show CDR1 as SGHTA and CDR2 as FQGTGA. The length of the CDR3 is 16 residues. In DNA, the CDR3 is TGTGCCAGCAGCTTCAGTGGTTCAGGGGGGCGACATGAGCAGTTCTTC. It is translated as CASSFSGSGGRHEQFF.